This T cell receptor (beta chain) was captured by sequencing in a study of regulatory T cells in long-lasting Graves disease (dated by TCRdb to the early 2020s). Turning to the overall study: Newly diagnosed Graves' disease patients had taken antithyroid drugs for less than 3 months. Peripheral blood TCR sequencing and RNA sequencing compared persistent Graves' disease patients with newly diagnosed Graves' disease patients. The study took place in China and was registered as a clinical trial. A total of around 35 samples underwent TCR sequencing: around 13 from persistent and roughly 20 from newly diagnosed Graves' disease patients. Findings and caveats that apply to the study as a whole: More public clonotypes were shared among persistent patients (about 2,800) than among newly diagnosed patients (approximately 1,000). TRBV28, TRBJ1-2 and TRBJ2-5 were preferentially used in persistent disease, while TRBV20-1 and TRBJ2-1 were favored in newly diagnosed disease. The small sample size was acknowledged by the authors as a limitation that may reduce accuracy. Persistent Graves' disease patients showed lower TCR Shannon entropy and fewer highly expanded clones than newly diagnosed patients, suggesting clonal expansion. Because the primary lesion, thyroid tissue, could not be accessed, the study looked at peripheral blood alone. Sequencing and analysis were restricted to the TCR beta chain.

Receptor amplification or capture employed multiplex PCR. The instrument given in TCRdb is Illumina HiSeq 4000. To build TCR beta libraries, CDR3 regions were amplified by Arm-PCR using iRepertoire HTBI primers. Before sequencing, the PCR products underwent gel purification. For the original study's pipeline: A total of fewer than 65 TRBV and 14 TRBJ segments were identified across samples and were used for gene usage analysis of CDR3 amino acid clonotypes. COPE and FqMerger were used to merge filtered high-quality paired reads into contigs. BLAST was used to align contigs to IMGT TRBV, TRBD and TRBJ reference genes, with CDR3 defined following IMGT. Highly expanded clones were defined as clonotypes with a frequency above 0.1%. Shannon entropy served as the measure of repertoire diversity, while the Gini coefficient captured V-J evenness. Clonotypes shared by more than one individual were considered public. TCRdb took the public reads, trimmed them with fastp at Q25, ran MiXCR for clone calling and kept in-frame beta chains. Rows matching on CDR3 protein sequence are summarized as one entry with the most common DNA and genes. In this record, the V and J calls reflect TCRdb's handling and not the investigators' own analysis. The sample data list more than 400,000 distinct CDR3 sequences, and 15% to 20% of these were observed just once. Together, the top ten hold 12% of the sample.

Taken with the paper, the label for time point translates to: newly diagnosed GD, antithyroid drugs for less than 3 months. For both TCR sequencing and RNA sequencing, RNA was extracted from PBMCs using TRIzol. Graves' disease was diagnosed according to American Thyroid Association guidelines. The patients came from an endocrinology department in Xi'an, China. Each patient gave 7.5 to 10 milliliters of peripheral blood, collected in an EDTA anticoagulant tube. Ficoll Paque Plus density gradient separation was used to isolate PBMCs, and no additional T cell sorting was done. An Agilent 2100 Bioanalyzer and agarose gel were used to assess RNA quality, and a NanoDrop 2000 was used to measure RNA concentration. The CDR3 sequence holds 13 residues, the cysteine and phenylalanine included. The kept DNA is CDR3 alone, 39 bases in frame from the first base. V drops 1 base and J drops 6 bases, leaving 13 bases in between. CDR1 and CDR2, per the germline V gene (reference sequence), are GTSNPN and SVGIG.

This clonotype has at least ten counts. Its antigen is not yet known. Per-base qualities were not stored, and no clone one base away is much larger. These records were also assigned to another study, of T cells in Graves' hyperthyroidism and ophthalmopathy. That second report states: Graves' hyperthyroidism was defined as stable when no progression to ophthalmopathy occurred over 18 months of follow-up. Hyperthyroidism patients were newly diagnosed, with disease duration under 2 months, and aged 18 to 65 years. Patients with uncontrolled infections, other autoimmune diseases, pregnancy or lactation were excluded. Diagnoses were based on clinical symptoms, serum thyroxine and TRAb, thyroid ultrasound and orbital computed tomography. A first-round RT-PCR of the TCR CDR3 used the HTBI primer set with the Qiagen OneStep RT-PCR kit. Most expanded thyroid clonotypes (frequency above 0.001) were also detected in blood, suggesting blood repertoires may reflect thyroid immune responses. In cross-validation, a model built on a 13 V-J signature told ophthalmopathy apart from stable hyperthyroidism with under 90% sensitivity and about 81% specificity, and in testing the same model reached 80%/75%. In validation, the model predicted progression to ophthalmopathy with around 71% sensitivity and 72% to 75% specificity, a median of about 6 months before onset. A discovery cohort of 95 to 100 patients, approximately 44 with Graves' ophthalmopathy and over 55 with stable Graves' hyperthyroidism, was used to find distinguishing TCR V-J signatures. Prospective prediction of ophthalmopathy was tested in an independent validation cohort of 18 hyperthyroidism patients and 17 patients who later progressed to ophthalmopathy. The 95 to 100 discovery patients were randomly divided into training and test sets at a 7:3 ratio. In roughly six Graves' hyperthyroidism patients, the study also compared T-cell repertoires from thyroid tissue with T-cell repertoires from blood. After sampling, hyperthyroidism patients received methimazole starting at 30 mg daily, and ophthalmopathy patients received high-dose intravenous methylprednisolone. The libraries were constructed in a second round of multiplex PCR and then size-selected and purified. The libraries were sequenced on an Illumina HiSeq2000 using paired-end 100 bp reads. SOAPnuke was used to process the raw data, with reads discarded if the reads contained adapters or uncalled bases, had a mean Phred below 15, or lacked an exact constant-primer or identifier match. High-quality paired reads were merged with COPE v1.2.5, and unique nucleotide sequences were defined as clonotypes. Clonotypes were aligned to IMGT TRBV, TRBD and TRBJ reference segments using MiTCR v1.1. The analysis included only V-J combinations with a frequency above 0.0001, which together covered 99% to 99.2% of the repertoires. The TCS score was defined as the ratio of F50 (clonal expansion) to E x V (chaos), calculated using BLOSUM62-based TCRdist between CDR3 peptides within each V-J. Welch's t-statistics and random forest reduced roughly 500 V-J features to roughly 13, which were used in a naive Bayes classifier (R e1071). No statistical method was used to set the sample size in advance, and investigators knew the group allocation. According to the paper, TCR Vbeta CDR3 sequencing was carried out on 135 peripheral blood samples, which came from 40 to 45 ophthalmopathy, 80 or so hyperthyroidism and approximately 17 progressor patients.

The sequence joins TRBV30 to TRBJ2-7, with the D gene uncertain. This receptor was obtained from a middle-aged man with Graves disease. Donor details come from another sample of the same person, matched by shared clones. Here the sequenced sample was peripheral blood mononuclear cells (PBMCs), taken at new diagnosis, from a patient treated with antithyroid drugs. The CDR3 reads as follows: CAWSALGPGEQYF. The DNA sequence follows: TGTGCCTGGAGTGCGTTAGGTCCGGGCGAGCAGTACTTC.